A selection of T cell receptor beta chains follows, all from one sample in a study of cytomegalovirus exposure and HLA in healthy donors. Assay used: immunoSEQ multiplex PCR; TCRdb lists only in-frame clones, some missing. The table records 150,000 to 180,000 clones, 60% to 85% of them present only once. The sample consisted of PBMCs. These receptors were taken from a woman between 35 and 50 years old in good health and CMV-seronegative. The CDR3 runs from the conserved cysteine through the conserved F or W. A D gene is named only where the DNA matches it firmly. Where a row states a size, it is once, few, many or the class of an expanded clone; other rows omit it.

>-|TRBD1|TRBV5-4|TRBJ2-1
TGTGCCAGCAGCTTGGTCTGGGGACAGGGAGACAATGAGCAGTTCTTC
CASSLVWGQGDNEQFF
>-|-|TRBV5-1|TRBJ1-4
TGCGCCAGCAGCGCCCGGGCAACTAATGAAAAACTGTTTTTT
CASSARATNEKLFF
>-|TRBD1|TRBV28|TRBJ1-1
TGTGCCAGCAGTTGGGGACAGGGGAACACTGAAGCTTTCTTT
CASSWGQGNTEAFF
>-|-|TRBV2|TRBJ1-5
TGTGCCAGCAGTGGTACGGGGATTAATCAGCCCCAGCATTTT
CASSGTGINQPQHF
>-|-|TRBV28|TRBJ2-3
TGTGCCAGCAGTTTATCTCCGGGGGTAGATACGCAGTATTTT
CASSLSPGVDTQYF
>-|-|TRBV27|TRBJ2-7
TGTGCCAGCAGTTCGGGCGGGGCCTACGAGCAGTACTTC
CASSSGGAYEQYF
>-|TRBD1|TRBV9|TRBJ1-2
TGTGCCAGCAGCGTAGCGACAGGGGTTAACTATGGCTACACCTTC
CASSVATGVNYGYTF
>few|TRBD1|TRBV6-1|TRBJ1-1
TGTGCCAGCAGTGCCCGACAGGGGAACACTGAAGCTTTCTTT
CASSARQGNTEAFF
>-|-|TRBV6-6|TRBJ2-5
TGTGCCAGCAGACAATCGGCGGCGGGGGAGACCCAGTACTTC
CASRQSAAGETQYF
>-|TRBD1|TRBV11-3|TRBJ1-1
TGTGCCAGCAGCACCTGGACAGGGCAGAACACTGAAGCTTTCTTT
CASSTWTGQNTEAFF
>-|TRBD2|TRBV6-4|TRBJ2-1
TGTGCCAGCAGTGACTCACCTCTAGCGGGGATATACAATGAGCAGTTCTTC
CASSDSPLAGIYNEQFF
>-|TRBD2|TRBV7-8|TRBJ2-1
TGTGCCAGCAGCAGGACTAGCGGGGGCCGGGGGTTCTTC
CASSRTSGGRGFF
>-|-|TRBV6-1|TRBJ1-4
TGTGCCAGCAGCGCTCTTACTACAACTAATGAAAAACTGTTTTTT
CASSALTTTNEKLFF
>few|-|TRBV2|TRBJ2-6
TGTGCCAGCAGTCCGGGCTCTGGGGCCAACGTCCTGACTTTC
CASSPGSGANVLTF
>-|-|TRBV5-1|TRBJ2-1
TGCGCCAGCAGCTTGGCTTTCTCCTACAATGAGCAGTTCTTC
CASSLAFSYNEQFF
>few|-|TRBV28|TRBJ1-6
TGTGCCAGCAGTCCAATAATCCCGGACAGCTCCTATAATTCACCCCTCCACTTT
CASSPIIPDSSYNSPLHF
>-|-|TRBV30|TRBJ1-3
TGTGCCTGGAGTGTTCGCAAGGGGCTTCTTGGAAACACCATATATTTT
CAWSVRKGLLGNTIYF
>-|-|TRBV7-2|TRBJ1-6
TGTGCCAGCAGCTCCAGAGGTTCACCCCTCCACTTT
CASSSRGSPLHF
>few|TRBD1|TRBV11-2|TRBJ1-1
TGTGCCAGCAGCTTACCGACAGGGGGCGGAACTGAAGCTTTCTTT
CASSLPTGGGTEAFF
>-|TRBD2|TRBV11-3|TRBJ2-1
TGTGCCAGCAGCTTCGGGAGGGAGAATGAGCAGTTCTTC
CASSFGRENEQFF
>-|TRBD1|TRBV18|TRBJ1-1
TGTGCCAGCTCACCACCGACAGGGGGCGCAGACACTGAAGCTTTCTTT
CASSPPTGGADTEAFF
>-|-|TRBV6-6|TRBJ1-1
TGTGCCAGCAGCCCGGGATCTGAAGCTTTCTTT
CASSPGSEAFF
>-|-|TRBV2|TRBJ1-1
TGTGCGAGCAGGCGGGGACGGCCTGAAGCTTTCTTT
CASRRGRPEAFF
>-|-|TRBV5-1|TRBJ2-1
TGCGCCAGCCGGGAAGGGAATGAGCAGTTCTTC
CASREGNEQFF
>-|TRBD1|TRBV7-9|TRBJ2-7
TGTGCCAGCAGCTTAGGAGGGACAGGGAGTGGCTACGAGCAGTACTTC
CASSLGGTGSGYEQYF
>-|TRBD2|TRBV5-4|TRBJ2-3
TGTGCCAGCAGTTCCGGGACTAGCGGAACTAGCACAGATACGCAGTATTTT
CASSSGTSGTSTDTQYF
>once|TRBD1|TRBV6-1|TRBJ2-3
TGTGCCAGCACGACCTGGGACAGGGGGCACGATACGCAGTATTTT
CASTTWDRGHDTQYF
>-|-|TRBV6-7|TRBJ1-2
TGTGCCAGCAGTGAGACAATACAGTTCGCCTATGGCTACACCTTC
CASSETIQFAYGYTF
>-|-|TRBV28|TRBJ2-3
TGTGCCATCCGAAGGGGGGGGACTAGCACAGATACGCAGTATTTT
CAIRRGGTSTDTQYF
>-|-|TRBV4-2|TRBJ2-3
TGTGCCAGCAGCCAAGACTACCGAAGCGCAGATACGCAGTATTTT
CASSQDYRSADTQYF
>-|-|TRBV5-1|TRBJ1-4
TGCGCCAGCAGCCAGGTGGAGGGAAACGAAAAACTGTTTTTT
CASSQVEGNEKLFF
>-|TRBD1|TRBV6-1|TRBJ1-6
TGTGCCAGCAGTGAACGGACAGGGGATAATTCACCCCTCCACTTT
CASSERTGDNSPLHF
>-|TRBD2|TRBV7-7|TRBJ2-7
TGTGCTAGCAGCTTTCGGCGGGGGGACCCATGGTGGGAGCAGTACTTC
CASSFRRGDPWWEQYF
>-|TRBD1|TRBV5-6|TRBJ2-7
TGTGCCAGCAGCTGGGGGGACAGGGCTTACGAGCAGTACTTC
CASSWGDRAYEQYF
>-|TRBD1|TRBV5-1|TRBJ2-3
TGCGCCAGCAGCCGGGACAGGGGAAGCACAGATACGCAGTATTTT
CASSRDRGSTDTQYF
>-|TRBD1|TRBV5-6|TRBJ2-3
TGTGCCAGCAGCTCACAGGGGGCCACAGATACGCAGTATTTT
CASSSQGATDTQYF
>-|-|TRBV5-1|TRBJ2-7
TGCGCCAGCAGCTTTGCGGAAGTGAACGAGCAGTACTTC
CASSFAEVNEQYF
>-|-|TRBV7-9|TRBJ1-5
TGTGCCAGCAGCTTACCGGAGCAGCCCCAGCATTTT
CASSLPEQPQHF
>-|-|TRBV28|TRBJ2-6
TGTGCCAGCAGCTCCTCAGGGGTATCTGGGGCCAACGTCCTGACTTTC
CASSSSGVSGANVLTF
>-|-|TRBV5-6|TRBJ1-5
TGTGCCAGCAGCTTGTTCTCAGGGCAACAGCCCCAGCATTTT
CASSLFSGQQPQHF
>-|TRBD1|TRBV9|TRBJ1-5
TGTGCCAGCAGCGCTACAGGGGGCTTCAATCAGCCCCAGCATTTT
CASSATGGFNQPQHF
>few|TRBD1|TRBV5-1|TRBJ1-4
TGCGCCAGCAGCTCGGGACAGATTAATGAAAAACTGTTTTTT
CASSSGQINEKLFF
>-|TRBD1|TRBV5-4|TRBJ1-1
TGTGCCAGCAGCCACAGGGGGACAAACACTGAAGCTTTCTTT
CASSHRGTNTEAFF
>-|TRBD1|TRBV7-2|TRBJ1-2
TGTGCCAGCAGCCTTGATGTGGGCGCAGGGGGCTATGGCTACACCTTC
CASSLDVGAGGYGYTF
>-|-|TRBV13|TRBJ2-1
TGTGCCAGCAGCCCATCGGACTCTCCCCTAGGTTTGGATGAGCAGTTCTTC
CASSPSDSPLGLDEQFF
>-|TRBD1|TRBV6-5|TRBJ1-6
TGTGCCAGCAGTGCGGACAGGGCTTCACCCCTCCACTTT
CASSADRASPLHF
>-|-|TRBV10-3|TRBJ2-7
TGTGCCATCAGTGATGTAGGGGATTGGGACGAGCAGTACTTC
CAISDVGDWDEQYF
>-|-|TRBV5-1|TRBJ1-1
TGCGCCAGCAGCCGAGACAGGTTCCAGAACACTGAAGCTTTCTTT
CASSRDRFQNTEAFF
>-|-|TRBV19|TRBJ2-2
TGTGCCTCCTCCAACAGGGTTACCGGGGAGCTGTTTTTT
CASSNRVTGELFF
>-|-|TRBV7-9|TRBJ1-1
TGTGCCAGCAGCTTTACGGAGGGCATGAACACTGAAGCTTTCTTT
CASSFTEGMNTEAFF
>-|-|TRBV6-5|TRBJ2-3
TGTGCCAGCAGTTACTCCTACAGGGACCACACAGATACGCAGTATTTT
CASSYSYRDHTDTQYF
>once|TRBD1|TRBV28|TRBJ2-1
TGTGCCAGCTCCGGGACAGGGGTAAACAATGAGCAGTTCTTC
CASSGTGVNNEQFF